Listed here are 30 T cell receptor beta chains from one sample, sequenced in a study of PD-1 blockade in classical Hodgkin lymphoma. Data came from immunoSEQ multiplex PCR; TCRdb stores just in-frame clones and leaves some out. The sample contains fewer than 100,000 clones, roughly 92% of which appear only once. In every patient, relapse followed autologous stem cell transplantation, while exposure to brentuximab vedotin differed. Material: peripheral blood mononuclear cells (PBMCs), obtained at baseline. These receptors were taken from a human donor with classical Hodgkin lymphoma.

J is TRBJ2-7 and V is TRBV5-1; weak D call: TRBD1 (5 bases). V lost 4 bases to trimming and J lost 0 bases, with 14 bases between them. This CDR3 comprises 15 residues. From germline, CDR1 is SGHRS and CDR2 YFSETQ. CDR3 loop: CASSPQGRPSYEQYF. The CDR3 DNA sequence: TGCGCCAGCAGCCCCCAGGGTCGGCCCTCCTACGAGCAGTACTTC.

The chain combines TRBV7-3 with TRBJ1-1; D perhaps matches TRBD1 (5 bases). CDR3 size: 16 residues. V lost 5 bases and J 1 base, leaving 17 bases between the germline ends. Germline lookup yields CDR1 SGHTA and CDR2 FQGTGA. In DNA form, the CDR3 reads TGTGCCAGCAGCCAATACGCGGGGCTTGGGAACACTGAAGCTTTCTTT. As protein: CASSQYAGLGNTEAFF.

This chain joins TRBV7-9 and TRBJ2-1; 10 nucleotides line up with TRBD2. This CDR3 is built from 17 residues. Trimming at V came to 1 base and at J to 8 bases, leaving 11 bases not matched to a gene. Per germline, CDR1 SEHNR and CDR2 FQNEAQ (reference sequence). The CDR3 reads CASSLVGRLAGFDEQFF. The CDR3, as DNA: TGTGCCAGCAGCTTAGTCGGAAGACTAGCGGGCTTCGATGAGCAGTTCTTC.

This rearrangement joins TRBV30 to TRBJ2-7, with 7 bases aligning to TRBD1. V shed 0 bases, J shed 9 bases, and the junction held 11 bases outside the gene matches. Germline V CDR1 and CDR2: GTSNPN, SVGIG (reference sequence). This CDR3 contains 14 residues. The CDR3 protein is CAWSVLGTVFGQYF. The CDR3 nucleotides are TGTGCCTGGAGTGTACTAGGGACAGTCTTCGGGCAGTACTTC.

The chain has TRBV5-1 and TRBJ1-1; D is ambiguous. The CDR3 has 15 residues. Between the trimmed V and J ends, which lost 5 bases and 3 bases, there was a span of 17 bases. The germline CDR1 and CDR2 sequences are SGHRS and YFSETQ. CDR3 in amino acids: CASRQRHSQDTEAFF. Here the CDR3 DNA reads TGCGCCAGCAGACAAAGGCACTCTCAGGACACTGAAGCTTTCTTT.

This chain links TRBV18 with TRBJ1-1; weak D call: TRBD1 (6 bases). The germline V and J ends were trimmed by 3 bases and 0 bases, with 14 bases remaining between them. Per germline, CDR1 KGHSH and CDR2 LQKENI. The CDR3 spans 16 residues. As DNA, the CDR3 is TGTGCCAGCTCACCTCGACCAGGGGTCCTGAACACTGAAGCTTTCTTT. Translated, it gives CASSPRPGVLNTEAFF.

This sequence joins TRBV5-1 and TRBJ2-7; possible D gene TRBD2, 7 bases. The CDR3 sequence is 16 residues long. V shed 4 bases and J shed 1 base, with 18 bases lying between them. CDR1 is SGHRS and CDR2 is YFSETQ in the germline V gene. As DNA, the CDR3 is TGCGCCAGCAGCCGGGGGGCAGTAGGGGAGTCCTACGAGCAGTACTTC. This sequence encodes CASSRGAVGESYEQYF. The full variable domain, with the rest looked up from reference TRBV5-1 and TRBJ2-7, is KAGVTQTPRYLIKTRGQQVTLSCSPISGHRSVSWYQQTPGQGLQFLFEYFSETQRNKGNFPGRFSGRQFSNSRSEMNVSTLELGDSALYLCASSRGAVGESYEQYFGPGTRLTVT.

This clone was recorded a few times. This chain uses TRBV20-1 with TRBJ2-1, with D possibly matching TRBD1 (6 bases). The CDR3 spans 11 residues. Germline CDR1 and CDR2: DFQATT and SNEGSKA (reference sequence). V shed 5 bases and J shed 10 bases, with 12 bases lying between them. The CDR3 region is CSADTGYEQFF. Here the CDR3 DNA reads TGCAGTGCTGATACAGGGTACGAGCAGTTCTTC.

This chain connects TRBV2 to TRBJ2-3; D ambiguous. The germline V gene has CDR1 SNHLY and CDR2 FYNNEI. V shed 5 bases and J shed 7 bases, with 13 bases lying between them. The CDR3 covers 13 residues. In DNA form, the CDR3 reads TGTGCCAGCAGTTACGTACCATCCAATACGCAGTATTTT. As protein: CASSYVPSNTQYF.

The CDR3 coding sequence is TGTGCCAGCAGCTTATTTTCAGGCTGGGAGACCCAGTACTTC. This encodes CASSLFSGWETQYF. This sequence joins TRBV7-3 and TRBJ2-5, with unresolved D. Germline V CDR1 and CDR2: SGHTA, FQGTGA. CDR3 length equals 14 residues. Trimming left V 2 bases short and J 5 bases short, with 12 bases between.

CDR3 in amino acids: CASTRGAGELFF. The DNA of the CDR3 is TGTGCCAGCACAAGAGGAGCCGGGGAGCTGTTTTTT. The chain recombines TRBV6-1 with TRBJ2-2, with D unclear. The V and J ends lost 7 bases and 6 bases respectively, with 9 bases between them. Germline V gene data show CDR1 as MNHNS and CDR2 as SASEGT. The CDR3 is 12 residues long.

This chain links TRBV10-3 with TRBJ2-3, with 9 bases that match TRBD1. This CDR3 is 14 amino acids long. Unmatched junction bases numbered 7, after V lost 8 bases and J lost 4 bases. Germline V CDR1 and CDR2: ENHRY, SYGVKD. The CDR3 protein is CAIGPGQGSDTQYF. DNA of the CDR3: TGTGCCATCGGGCCGGGACAGGGATCAGATACGCAGTATTTT.

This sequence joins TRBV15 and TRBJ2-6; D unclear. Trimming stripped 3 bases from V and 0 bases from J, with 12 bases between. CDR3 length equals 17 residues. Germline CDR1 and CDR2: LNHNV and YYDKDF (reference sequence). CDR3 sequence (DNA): TGTGCCACCAGCAGTACCGGGTCGAGCTCTGGGGCCAACGTCCTGACTTTC. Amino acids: CATSSTGSSSGANVLTF.

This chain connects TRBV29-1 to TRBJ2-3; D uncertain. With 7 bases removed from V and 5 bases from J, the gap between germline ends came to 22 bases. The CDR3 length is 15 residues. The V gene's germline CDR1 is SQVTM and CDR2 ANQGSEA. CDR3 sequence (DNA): TGCAGCGCCCCCCCGGTGGGTCCCTCGGGAGATACGCAGTATTTT. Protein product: CSAPPVGPSGDTQYF.

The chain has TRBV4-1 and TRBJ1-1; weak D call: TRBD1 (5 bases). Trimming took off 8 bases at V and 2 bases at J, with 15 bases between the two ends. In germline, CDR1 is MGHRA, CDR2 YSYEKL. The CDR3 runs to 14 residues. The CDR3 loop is CASVPGNLNTEAFF. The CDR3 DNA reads TGCGCCAGCGTCCCAGGGAATCTAAACACTGAAGCTTTCTTT.

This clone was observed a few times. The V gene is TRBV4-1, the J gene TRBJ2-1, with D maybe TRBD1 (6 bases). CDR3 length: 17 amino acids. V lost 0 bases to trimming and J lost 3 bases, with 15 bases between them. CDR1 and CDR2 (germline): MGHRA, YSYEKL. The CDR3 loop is CASSQEPTGPVYNEQFF. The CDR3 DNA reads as TGCGCCAGCAGCCAAGAACCTACAGGGCCCGTCTACAATGAGCAGTTCTTC.

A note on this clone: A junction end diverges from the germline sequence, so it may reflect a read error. CDR3 protein: CAWSPPPTSIDTQYF. The CDR3 region has the DNA TGTGCCTGGAGTCCCCCCCCGACTAGCATAGATACGCAGTATTTT. The chain carries TRBV30 and TRBJ2-3, with TRBD2 matching over 7 bases. The germline gives CDR1 GTSNPN, CDR2 SVGIG (reference sequence). The CDR3 runs to 15 residues.

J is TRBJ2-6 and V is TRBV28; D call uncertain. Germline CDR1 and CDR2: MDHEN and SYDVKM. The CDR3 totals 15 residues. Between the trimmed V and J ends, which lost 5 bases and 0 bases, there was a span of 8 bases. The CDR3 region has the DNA TGTGCCAGCAGTCCGCTGGGCTCTGGGGCCAACGTCCTGACTTTC. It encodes CASSPLGSGANVLTF.

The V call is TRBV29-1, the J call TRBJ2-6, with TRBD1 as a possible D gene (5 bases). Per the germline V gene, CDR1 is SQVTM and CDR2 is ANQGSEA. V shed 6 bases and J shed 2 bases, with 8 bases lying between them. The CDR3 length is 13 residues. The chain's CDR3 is CSVTEAGANVLTF. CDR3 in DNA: TGCAGCGTGACAGAGGCTGGGGCCAACGTCCTGACTTTC.

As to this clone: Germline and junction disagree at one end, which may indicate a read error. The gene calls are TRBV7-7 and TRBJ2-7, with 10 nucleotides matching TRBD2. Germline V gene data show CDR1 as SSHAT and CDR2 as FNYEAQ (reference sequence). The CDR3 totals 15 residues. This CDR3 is CASSPLAGGEYEQYF. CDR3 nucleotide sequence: TGTGCTAGCAGCCCATTAGCGGGAGGAGAGTACGAGCAGTACTTC.

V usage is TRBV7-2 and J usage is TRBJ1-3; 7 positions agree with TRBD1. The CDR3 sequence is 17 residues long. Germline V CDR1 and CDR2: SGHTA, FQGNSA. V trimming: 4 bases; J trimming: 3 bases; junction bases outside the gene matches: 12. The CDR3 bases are TGTGCCAGCAGCTACCGCGTGGAGGGGGCTATTGGAAACACCATATATTTT. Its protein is CASSYRVEGAIGNTIYF.

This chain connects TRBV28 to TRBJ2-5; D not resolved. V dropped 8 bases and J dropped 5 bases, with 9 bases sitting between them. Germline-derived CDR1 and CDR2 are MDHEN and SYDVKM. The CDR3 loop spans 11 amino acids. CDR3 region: CASSIRETQYF. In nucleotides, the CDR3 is TGTGCCAGCTCTATTCGGGAGACCCAGTACTTC.

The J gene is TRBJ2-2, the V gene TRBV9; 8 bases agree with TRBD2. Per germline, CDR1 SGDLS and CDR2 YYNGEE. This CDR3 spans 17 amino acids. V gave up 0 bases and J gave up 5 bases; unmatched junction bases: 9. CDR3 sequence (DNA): TGTGCCAGCAGCGTAGGGGCTAGCGGGCTAGCTACCGGGGAGCTGTTTTTT. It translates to CASSVGASGLATGELFF.

CDR3 residues: CAFGQGVHYGYTF. The CDR3 coding sequence is TGTGCCTTTGGACAGGGGGTACACTATGGCTACACCTTC. J is TRBJ1-2 and V is TRBV30; 10 nucleotides align to TRBD1. V was clipped by 7 bases and J by 3 bases; unmatched bases: 5. The length of the CDR3 is 13 residues. Germline-derived CDR1 and CDR2 are GTSNPN and SVGIG (reference sequence).

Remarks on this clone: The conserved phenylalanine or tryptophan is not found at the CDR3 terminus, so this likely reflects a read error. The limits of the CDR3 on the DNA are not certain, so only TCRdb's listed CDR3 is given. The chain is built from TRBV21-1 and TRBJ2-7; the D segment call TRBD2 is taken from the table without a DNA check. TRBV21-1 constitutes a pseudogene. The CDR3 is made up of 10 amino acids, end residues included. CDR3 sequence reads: CASSIRTNGI.

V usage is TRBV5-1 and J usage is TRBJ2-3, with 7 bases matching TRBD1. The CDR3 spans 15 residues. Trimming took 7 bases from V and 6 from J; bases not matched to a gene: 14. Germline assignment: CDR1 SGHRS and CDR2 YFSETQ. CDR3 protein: CASGRIQGNRDTQYF. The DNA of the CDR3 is TGCGCCAGCGGAAGGATACAGGGGAACCGGGATACGCAGTATTTT.

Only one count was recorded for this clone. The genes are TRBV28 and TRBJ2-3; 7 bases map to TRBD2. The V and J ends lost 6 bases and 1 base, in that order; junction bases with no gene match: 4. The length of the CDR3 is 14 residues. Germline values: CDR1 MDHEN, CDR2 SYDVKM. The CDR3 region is CASRGGPGTDTQYF. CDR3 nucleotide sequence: TGTGCCAGCAGGGGAGGGCCTGGCACAGATACGCAGTATTTT.

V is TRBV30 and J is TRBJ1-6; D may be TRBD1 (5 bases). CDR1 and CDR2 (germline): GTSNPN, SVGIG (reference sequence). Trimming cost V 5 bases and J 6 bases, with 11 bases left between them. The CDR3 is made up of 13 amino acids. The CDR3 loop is CAWQGLGNSPLHF. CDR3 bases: TGTGCCTGGCAGGGTTTGGGTAATTCACCCCTCCACTTT.

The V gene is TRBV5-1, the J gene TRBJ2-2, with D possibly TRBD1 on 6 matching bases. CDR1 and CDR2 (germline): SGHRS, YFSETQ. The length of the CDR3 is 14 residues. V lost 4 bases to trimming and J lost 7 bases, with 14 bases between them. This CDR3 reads CASSDTGFLGELFF. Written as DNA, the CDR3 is TGCGCCAGCAGCGACACAGGGTTTCTCGGGGAGCTGTTTTTT.

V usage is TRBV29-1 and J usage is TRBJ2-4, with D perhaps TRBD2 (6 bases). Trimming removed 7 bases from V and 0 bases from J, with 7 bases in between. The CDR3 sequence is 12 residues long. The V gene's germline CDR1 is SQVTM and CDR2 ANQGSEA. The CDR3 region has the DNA TGCAGCGGGGGGGAAGCCAAAAACATTCAGTACTTC. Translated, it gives CSGGEAKNIQYF.